This TCR beta chain was sequenced for a study of blood T cell repertoires in COVID-19. Patients of the Seattle cohort, enrolled during active infection, were followed longitudinally. J gave up 6 bases and V 3 bases, and 8 bases lay outside the gene matches. CDR1 SEHNR and CDR2 FQNEAQ come from the germline V gene (reference sequence). The CDR3 length is 16 residues. Generated by immunoSEQ multiplex PCR, the TCRdb table keeps only in-frame clones and is missing some. The table includes 200,000 or so clones, roughly nine tenths detected once. This chain uses TRBV7-9 with TRBJ2-1; 10 positions match TRBD2. Sequencing used peripheral blood. The receptor was isolated from a man in his sixties with COVID-19, enrolled during active disease. The CDR3 loop reads CASSFGGLAPPNEQFF. As DNA, the CDR3 is TGTGCCAGCAGCTTCGGGGGACTAGCGCCCCCCAATGAGCAGTTCTTC.